A single sample gave rise to the 31 T cell receptor beta chains below, sequenced in a study of T-cell reconstitution after alpha-beta-depleted transplantation in children. During its preparation, the TCRbeta library received unique molecular identifiers. TCRdb used MiXCR to reprocess the PCR reads, holding one entry per CDR3 protein. Of 250,000 to 400,000 distinct CDR3 sequences detected, approximately 23% appear once; the ten largest clones hold approximately 11%. This specimen consisted of PBMCs, mostly from graft donor cells, obtained 180 days after TCRalphabeta/CD19-depleted stem cell transplant. The receptors derive from a male patient aged 10-17 years who had a stem cell transplant for acute lymphoblastic leukemia, so the T cells may come from the graft donor.

The gene calls are TRBV2 and TRBJ1-2, with a tentative D call TRBD1 (5 bases). Between the trimmed V and J ends, which lost 3 bases and 3 bases, there was a span of 11 bases. The CDR3 has 14 residues. Germline CDR1 SNHLY, CDR2 FYNNEI. The CDR3 spells CASSEGGDYYGYTF. CDR3 sequence (DNA): TGTGCCAGCAGTGAGGGAGGGGACTACTATGGCTACACCTTC.

This rearrangement joins TRBV5-1 to TRBJ2-1; 8 bases map to TRBD1. The CDR3 totals 15 residues. Looked up from germline, CDR1 is SGHRS and CDR2 is YFSETQ. The V gene end was trimmed by 1 base and the J gene end by 9 bases; junction bases not matched to a gene: 9. The CDR3 protein is CASSLFDRGGSEQFF. CDR3 sequence (DNA): TGCGCCAGCAGCTTGTTTGACAGGGGAGGCAGTGAGCAGTTCTTC.

The V gene is TRBV4-2, the J gene TRBJ1-3; 10 nucleotides agree with TRBD1. After removal of 4 bases from V and 2 bases from J, the junction contained 8 bases not matched to a gene. The CDR3 contains 17 residues. The germline V gene has CDR1 LGHNA and CDR2 YNFKEQ. The CDR3, as DNA: TGTGCCAGCAGCCTTCGGGACAGGGGATCTCCTGGAAACACCATATATTTT. Residues: CASSLRDRGSPGNTIYF.

This clonotype showed up just a few times. Mismatch with germline at one junction end may stem from a read error. The chain recombines TRBV9 with TRBJ2-7; TRBD1 or TRBD2 may be the D gene (5 bases each). Germline V gene sequence: CDR1 SGDLS, CDR2 YYNGEE. The CDR3 length is 14 residues. The CDR3 bases are TGTGCCAGCAGCGCGGGACCTCCTCCCTACGAGCAGTATTTC. This gives the protein CASSAGPPPYEQYF.

The rearrangement links TRBV5-1 to TRBJ2-1; maybe TRBD2 (6 bases). The V end lost 0 bases, the J end lost 16 bases, and 20 bases lay between the germline ends. CDR3 length: 14 residues. Germline CDR1 is SGHRS and CDR2 is YFSETQ. The CDR3 DNA reads as TGCGCCAGCAGCTTGGAGGCCCCCGCGCAGACTAGTTTCTTC. Amino acids: CASSLEAPAQTSFF.

This clonotype has more than one count but fewer than ten. This chain joins TRBV28 and TRBJ1-4; TRBD1 agrees at 7 bases. This CDR3 is 15 amino acids long. Per germline, CDR1 MDHEN and CDR2 SYDVKM. With V trimmed by 5 bases and J by 8 bases, 11 bases remained unmatched. CDR3 in amino acids: CASSGPAGGWEKLFF. The CDR3 DNA sequence: TGTGCCAGCAGTGGCCCTGCAGGGGGGTGGGAAAAACTGTTTTTT.

This clonotype has more than one count but fewer than ten. V is TRBV12-3 or TRBV12-4 and J is TRBJ2-1; possibly TRBD1 for D (5 bases). V lost 7 bases, J lost 2 bases, and 9 bases lay in between. CDR3 length: 13 residues. CDR3 bases: TGTGCCAGCACCTCGACAGCCTACAATGAGCAGTTCTTC. Amino acid sequence: CASTSTAYNEQFF.

This chain uses TRBV12-3 or TRBV12-4 with TRBJ2-1, with D perhaps TRBD2 (6 bases). V was cut by 2 bases and J by 2 bases, with 10 bases left in between. The CDR3 extends over 15 amino acids. CDR3 DNA sequence: TGTGCCAGCAGTTTATCGGCGGGGCCCTACAATGAGCAGTTCTTC. Translation: CASSLSAGPYNEQFF.

This clonotype occurred a few times. This chain uses TRBV29-1 with TRBJ2-2, with a possible D match to TRBD1 (5 bases). Germline values: CDR1 SQVTM, CDR2 ANQGSEA. Trimming left V 0 bases short and J 2 bases short, with 13 bases between. CDR3 length: 16 amino acids. The CDR3 bases are TGCAGCGTTGAAGATTTAAGACAGAGAAACACCGGGGAGCTGTTTTTT. As protein: CSVEDLRQRNTGELFF.

This rearrangement joins TRBV7-8 to TRBJ2-2; D uncertain. V lost 3 bases to trimming and J lost 7 bases, with 6 bases between them. There are 12 residues in the CDR3. Germline lookup yields CDR1 SGHVS and CDR2 FQNEAQ. The CDR3 DNA reads as TGTGCCAGCAGCTTTAACCGCGGGGAGCTGTTTTTT. Its protein is CASSFNRGELFF.

This clonotype was detected only a few times. The conserved final phenylalanine or tryptophan is absent from the CDR3, which likely points to a read error. It is unclear where the CDR3 begins or ends on the DNA, so no DNA is shown, and the CDR3 is as TCRdb lists it. This sequence joins TRBV11-2 and TRBJ2-7; TRBD1, the table's D call, lacks a check against the DNA. Germline V CDR1 and CDR2: SGHAT, FQNNGV. Inclusive of both ends, the CDR3 amounts to 13 amino acids. The CDR3 loop reads CASSLGPGTSGTI.

The chain carries TRBV4-1 and TRBJ2-1, with 8 bases aligning to TRBD2. CDR1 is MGHRA, CDR2 YSYEKL, per germline. J gave up 8 bases and V 3 bases, and 12 bases lay outside the gene matches. The CDR3 covers 16 residues. The CDR3: CASSHRIRTSRDEQFF. The DNA of the CDR3 is TGCGCCAGCAGCCACAGGATCCGGACTAGCCGCGATGAGCAGTTCTTC.

This clonotype occurred a few times. The chain combines TRBV27 with TRBJ1-6; D uncertain. The CDR3 is 13 residues long. Germline loops: CDR1 MNHEY, CDR2 SMNVEV (reference sequence). Trimming cost V 5 bases and J 14 bases, with 16 bases left between them. CDR3 loop: CASSPISPGTLHF. The CDR3 DNA reads as TGTGCCAGCAGTCCAATAAGCCCCGGCACCCTCCACTTT.

V gene TRBV5-5 combines with J gene TRBJ1-2, with 9 bases aligning to TRBD1. V lost 2 bases to trimming and J lost 5 bases; unmatched junction nucleotides: 7. The germline gives CDR1 SGHKS, CDR2 YYEKEE (reference sequence). The CDR3 loop spans 15 amino acids. CDR3 coding DNA: TGTGCCAGCAGCTTCATTACAGGGGGCTTTTATGGCTACACCTTC. This sequence encodes CASSFITGGFYGYTF.

The chain links TRBV11-2 to TRBJ1-3; D is possibly TRBD1 (6 bases). The length of the CDR3 is 15 residues. The germline V gene has CDR1 SGHAT and CDR2 FQNNGV. V was clipped by 5 bases and J by 0 bases, with 11 bases between them. CDR3 in DNA: TGTGCCAGCAGCCAAACAGGGATCTCTGGAAACACCATATATTTT. It yields the protein CASSQTGISGNTIYF. Supplemented by reference TRBV11-2 and TRBJ1-3, the full variable domain reads EAGVAQSPRYKIIEKRQSVAFWCNPISGHATLYWYQQILGQGPKLLIQFQNNGVVDDSQLPKDRFSAERLKGVDSTLKIQPAKLEDSAVYLCASSQTGISGNTIYFGEGSWLTVV.

The V call is TRBV12-3 or TRBV12-4, the J call TRBJ1-5; D call uncertain. Trimming pared 0 bases from V and 9 bases from J, leaving 9 bases between. This CDR3 is 13 amino acids long. CDR3 protein: CASSLARFGPQHF. In DNA, the CDR3 is TGTGCCAGCAGTTTAGCCCGGTTCGGGCCCCAGCATTTT.

V is TRBV6-5 and J is TRBJ2-2; D uncertain. V lost 2 bases and J 4 bases, leaving 8 bases between the germline ends. The CDR3 has 14 residues. CDR1 is MNHEY, CDR2 SVGAGI, per germline. CDR3 bases: TGTGCCAGCAGTTACGGTCTCCGCACCGGGGAGCTGTTTTTT. Translated: CASSYGLRTGELFF.

The rearrangement links TRBV20-1 to TRBJ2-7; D call uncertain. The CDR3 totals 13 residues. CDR1 and CDR2 from the germline V gene are DFQATT and SNEGSKA (reference sequence). The V end was cut by 1 base, the J end by 2 bases, with 9 bases between. CDR3 amino acids: CSARVLRAYEQYF. DNA of the CDR3: TGCAGTGCTAGAGTTCTTAGGGCCTACGAGCAGTACTTC.

This chain links TRBV4-2 with TRBJ2-7, with 8 bases aligning to TRBD2. Losses at the gene ends were 1 base for V and 3 bases for J; bases not matched to a gene: 11. The CDR3 totals 17 residues. Germline V CDR1 and CDR2: LGHNA, YNFKEQ. The CDR3 sequence: CASSQVLAGQAFYEQYF. CDR3 bases: TGTGCCAGCAGCCAAGTGCTAGCGGGTCAGGCATTCTACGAGCAGTACTTC.

This clonotype appeared a few times. The chain carries TRBV25-1 and TRBJ1-1, with D tentatively TRBD1 (5 bases). V lost 6 bases and J 0 bases, leaving 14 bases between the germline ends. Germline V gene lookup returns CDR1 MGHDK and CDR2 SYGVNS. The CDR3 contains 15 residues. CDR3 in amino acids: CASRGGYGMNTEAFF. CDR3 in DNA: TGTGCCAGCAGGGGGGGATACGGGATGAACACTGAAGCTTTCTTT. Based on the CDR3 plus reference TRBV25-1 and TRBJ1-1, the full variable domain is EADIYQTPRYLVIGTGKKITLECSQTMGHDKMYWYQQDPGMELHLIHYSYGVNSTEKGDLSSESTVSRIRTEHFPLTLESARPSHTSQYLCASRGGYGMNTEAFFGQGTRLTVV.

This clonotype was seen only a few times. CDR3 sequence: CASSLGTAPSYEQYF. The CDR3 nucleotides are TGTGCCAGCAGCCTAGGGACAGCGCCTTCCTACGAGCAGTACTTC. The chain employs TRBV7-2 and TRBJ2-7; 7 bases are shared with TRBD1. The germline V gene has CDR1 SGHTA and CDR2 FQGNSA. V dropped 5 bases and J dropped 1; count of bases not matched to a gene: 8. The CDR3 length is 15 residues.

This rearrangement joins TRBV4-1 to TRBJ2-4; no clear D gene. Trimming shortened V by 4 bases and J by 8 bases, and 27 bases separated the two germline ends. The CDR3 has 18 residues. Germline V CDR1 and CDR2: MGHRA, YSYEKL. For the CDR3, the DNA is TGCGCCAGCAGCCTACCTGACTTGGGTCTCGGGTCATTATACATTCAGTACTTC. Amino acid sequence: CASSLPDLGLGSLYIQYF.

This chain connects TRBV3-1 to TRBJ2-1; 13 nucleotides line up with TRBD2. This CDR3 has 15 amino acids. Trimming removed 6 bases from V and 3 bases from J; junction bases left unmatched: 2. Germline V CDR1 and CDR2: LGHDT, YNNKEL (reference sequence). CDR3 nucleotide sequence: TGTGCCAGCAGGGGACTAGCGGGATACTACAATGAGCAGTTCTTC. It is translated as CASRGLAGYYNEQFF.

The V gene is TRBV5-5, the J gene TRBJ2-7; 10 bases fit TRBD2. CDR1 SGHKS and CDR2 YYEKEE come from the germline V gene (reference sequence). V was clipped by 4 bases and J by 3 bases; unmatched bases: 7. CDR3 size: 15 residues. The CDR3 here is CASSPGTSVFYEQYF. The CDR3 DNA is TGTGCCAGCAGCCCCGGGACTAGCGTTTTCTACGAGCAGTACTTC.

This clonotype was detected ten times or more. V and J are TRBV5-1 and TRBJ1-1; 7 bases fit TRBD1. With 0 bases clipped from V and 7 bases from J, the junction kept 9 bases outside the gene matches. This CDR3 spans 15 amino acids. Germline V gives CDR1 SGHRS, CDR2 YFSETQ. The DNA for the CDR3 is TGCGCCAGCAGCTTGGAAACAGGGGCCGCGGGTGAAGCTTTCTTT. As protein: CASSLETGAAGEAFF.

This clonotype occurred a few times. This chain joins TRBV4-2 and TRBJ1-2, with D unclear. Germline CDR1 reads LGHNA; CDR2 reads YNFKEQ. V was pared by 0 bases and J by 3 bases, with 5 bases between. The CDR3 loop spans 13 amino acids. As DNA, the CDR3 is TGTGCCAGCAGCCAAGATGGGGACTATGGCTACACCTTC. Its translation: CASSQDGDYGYTF.

This clonotype has just a few counts. The chain combines TRBV25-1 with TRBJ2-1; D assignment may be TRBD1 or TRBD2 (5 bases each). V gave up 4 bases and J gave up 4 bases, with 17 bases separating them. The CDR3 contains 16 residues. Germline CDR1 and CDR2: MGHDK and SYGVNS. The CDR3 loop is CASSGGTGPPYNEQFF. In nucleotides, the CDR3 is TGTGCCAGCAGTGGGGGGACGGGACCACCTTACAATGAGCAGTTCTTC.

J is TRBJ2-2 and V is TRBV9, with D perhaps matching TRBD1 or TRBD2 (5 bases each). In germline, CDR1 is SGDLS, CDR2 YYNGEE. V lost 0 bases, J lost 7 bases, and 7 bases lay in between. This CDR3 has 13 amino acids. CDR3 sequence reads: CASSVAGHGELFF. Here the CDR3 DNA reads TGTGCCAGCAGCGTAGCGGGGCACGGGGAGCTGTTTTTT.

The chain uses TRBV29-1 and TRBJ1-5, with D perhaps TRBD1 (5 bases). CDR1 SQVTM and CDR2 ANQGSEA come from the germline V gene. The ends were cut back, 5 bases at V and 3 bases at J, with 14 bases in the middle. This CDR3 has 14 residues. CDR3 nucleotides: TGCAGCGTTAGGGGCAGTTCAGACAATCAGCCCCAGCATTTT. Translated: CSVRGSSDNQPQHF.

The rearrangement links TRBV29-1 to TRBJ1-2; tentatively, D is TRBD1 (5 bases). V lost 3 bases to trimming and J lost 8 bases, with 13 bases between them. Germline V gene data show CDR1 as SQVTM and CDR2 as ANQGSEA. The CDR3 consists of 12 residues. The CDR3, as DNA: TGCAGCGTTGACAGGGAGGAGGGCGGCTACACCTTC. Translation gives CSVDREEGGYTF. Together with reference TRBV29-1 and TRBJ1-2, the CDR3 gives the full variable domain: SAVISQKPSRDICQRGTSLTIQCQVDSQVTMMFWYRQQPGQSLTLIATANQGSEATYESGFVIDKFPISRPNLTFSTLTVSNMSPEDSSIYLCSVDREEGGYTFGSGTRLTVV.

The J gene is TRBJ2-5, the V gene TRBV20-1, with 8 bases that match TRBD2. Unmatched junction bases numbered 7, after V lost 3 bases and J lost 7 bases. CDR1 is DFQATT, CDR2 SNEGSKA, per germline (reference sequence). The CDR3 contains 13 residues. CDR3 DNA: TGCAGTGCTAGGTTGGCGGGGGGAGCGACCCAGTACTTC. Protein sequence: CSARLAGGATQYF.